These 24 T cell receptor beta chains came from one sample sequenced in a study of response to subunit inactivated influenza vaccine. MiXCR, run by TCRdb on the RT-PCR reads, gives a single entry per CDR3 protein. This sample has about 700,000 distinct CDR3 sequences; approximately 15% occur once, and the top ten carry approximately 6.5%. The sample was PBMCs from blood, taken 14 to 15 days before vaccination. These receptors were obtained from a man over 45 who received an inactivated influenza vaccine.

This chain joins TRBV27 and TRBJ1-2, with D tentatively TRBD1 (6 bases). Trimming shortened V by 5 bases and J by 4 bases, and 11 bases separated the two germline ends. The V gene's germline CDR1 is MNHEY and CDR2 SMNVEV (reference sequence). This CDR3 contains 13 residues. CDR3 in amino acids: CASSRTAGYGYTF. CDR3 sequence (DNA): TGTGCCAGCAGTAGGACAGCTGGCTATGGCTACACCTTC.

This clonotype has at least ten counts. CDR3 coding DNA: TGTGCCAGCAGTTCGGACAGGGTGCGAGAAAAACTGTTTTTT. This gives the protein CASSSDRVREKLFF. The gene calls are TRBV12-3 or TRBV12-4 and TRBJ1-4; 8 nucleotides agree with TRBD1. V was clipped by 4 bases and J by 8 bases; unmatched bases: 6. The CDR3 is 14 residues long.

There are many counts of this clonotype. This chain joins TRBV15 and TRBJ1-1; D unresolved. This CDR3 is built from 14 residues. V shed 0 bases and J shed 7 bases, with 12 bases lying between them. Germline assignment: CDR1 LNHNV and CDR2 YYDKDF (reference sequence). This CDR3 reads CATSRDRAALEAFF. The DNA for the CDR3 is TGTGCCACCAGCAGAGATCGTGCGGCTCTTGAAGCTTTCTTT.

The rearrangement joins TRBV4-1 to TRBJ2-1; 7 bases fit TRBD2. Germline V lookup: CDR1 MGHRA, CDR2 YSYEKL. The ends lost 1 base at V and 15 bases at J; junction bases unmatched: 18. This CDR3 contains 16 residues. The CDR3 nucleotides are TGCGCCAGCAGCCAAGGGTACCGGGAACCCTGGGGGGGAGCGTTCTTC. Translation: CASSQGYREPWGGAFF.

V and J are TRBV28 and TRBJ1-5, with TRBD1 matching over 9 bases. The germline gives CDR1 MDHEN, CDR2 SYDVKM. V lost 4 bases and J lost 5; bases outside the gene matches: 9. The CDR3 is made up of 16 amino acids. Written as DNA, the CDR3 is TGTGCCAGCAGTTCTGAACAGGGGGCCCGGGATCAGCCCCAGCATTTT. It encodes CASSSEQGARDQPQHF.

At least ten counts were recorded for this clonotype. The chain joins TRBV5-1 to TRBJ2-2; possibly TRBD2 for D (6 bases). Trimming removed 4 bases at V and 0 bases at J, with 13 bases between. From germline, CDR1 is SGHRS and CDR2 YFSETQ. The CDR3 sequence is 16 residues long. The CDR3 nucleotides read TGCGCCAGCAGCCCAGGCTTAGCGGCGAACACCGGGGAGCTGTTTTTT. Translation: CASSPGLAANTGELFF.

This clonotype was counted only a few times. The rearrangement links TRBV3-1 to TRBJ1-1; 7 nucleotides align to TRBD1. CDR3 length equals 14 residues. The V segment lost 3 bases and the J segment 5 bases; nucleotides outside the gene matches: 6. Germline values: CDR1 LGHDT, CDR2 YNNKEL (reference sequence). The CDR3 is CASSHTGVGTEAFF. CDR3 in DNA: TGTGCCAGCAGCCACACAGGGGTCGGGACTGAAGCTTTCTTT.

A few counts support this clonotype. V is TRBV7-8 and J is TRBJ2-1; 12 bases line up with TRBD2. The V gene's germline CDR1 is SGHVS and CDR2 FQNEAQ. With 5 bases clipped from V and 6 bases from J, the junction kept 5 bases outside the gene matches. The CDR3 runs to 15 residues. The chain's CDR3 is CASSGRTSGANEQFF. The CDR3 nucleotides read TGTGCCAGCAGCGGGAGGACTAGCGGGGCCAATGAGCAGTTCTTC.

This clonotype came up many times. The chain is built from TRBV7-9 and TRBJ1-6; 7 bases line up with TRBD1. Germline V lookup: CDR1 SEHNR, CDR2 FQNEAQ (reference sequence). CDR3 size: 14 residues. J lost 9 bases, V lost 1 base, and 3 bases had no gene match. The CDR3, as DNA: TGTGCCAGCAGCTTAGACAGGGGTCGTTCACCCCTCCACTTT. This encodes CASSLDRGRSPLHF.

The chain is built from TRBV20-1 and TRBJ2-2, with D perhaps matching TRBD2 (6 bases). This CDR3 has 14 residues. V was shortened by 3 bases and J by 5 bases, with 13 bases between the two germline ends. The germline gives CDR1 DFQATT, CDR2 SNEGSKA (reference sequence). The CDR3 region has the DNA TGCAGTGCTAGTAGCCCCCGGGGGACCGGGGAGCTGTTTTTT. Protein product: CSASSPRGTGELFF.

This clonotype has a handful of counts. V and J are TRBV5-1 and TRBJ2-3, with 10 bases lining up with TRBD1. The length of the CDR3 is 16 residues. Germline V gene sequence: CDR1 SGHRS, CDR2 YFSETQ. The J segment lost 4 bases and the V segment lost 6 bases, leaving 11 bases of the junction unmatched. The CDR3 spells CASKRGQGQFADTQYF. The CDR3 DNA sequence: TGCGCCAGCAAGAGGGGACAGGGGCAGTTCGCAGATACGCAGTATTTT.

This clonotype has more than one count but fewer than ten. This chain uses TRBV6-2 or TRBV6-3 with TRBJ2-1, with 9 bases aligning to TRBD2. The CDR3 has 16 residues. Germline CDR1 reads MNHEY; CDR2 reads SVGEGT. The junction had 10 bases not matched to a gene; V was cut back by 4 bases and J by 6 bases. CDR3: CASSSLGRGGRNEQFF. The CDR3 DNA sequence: TGTGCCAGCAGTTCCCTCGGGCGGGGGGGCCGCAATGAGCAGTTCTTC.

V usage is TRBV29-1 and J usage is TRBJ2-3, with 11 bases fitting TRBD2. Germline CDR1 and CDR2: SQVTM and ANQGSEA. J lost 1 base, V lost 6 bases, and 3 bases had no gene match. The CDR3 covers 14 residues. The DNA for the CDR3 is TGCAGCGTCGAACTAGCGGGAGGCACAGATACGCAGTATTTT. Protein product: CSVELAGGTDTQYF.

In its sample, this clonotype was seen a few times. The rearrangement joins TRBV12-2 to TRBJ1-2; TRBD1, the table's D call, was not compared with the DNA. TRBV12-2 is listed as a pseudogene. The CDR3 totals 19 residues. The CDR3, as DNA: TGTGCAAGTCGCTTACCGTATGGGGAGGACAGCAGCAACAACTATGGCTACACCTTC. Translation gives CASRLPYGEDSSNNYGYTF.

This clonotype was detected a few times. In nucleotides, the CDR3 is TGTGCCAGCAGTGGCGACGGGTCCTACAATGAGCAGTTCTTC. This encodes CASSGDGSYNEQFF. V and J are TRBV2 and TRBJ2-1; D remains ambiguous. With 4 bases removed from V and 1 base from J, the gap between germline ends came to 8 bases. This CDR3 region has 14 residues. The germline CDR1 and CDR2 sequences are SNHLY and FYNNEI.

The genes are TRBV7-2 and TRBJ1-2; D is unclear. Trimming removed 0 bases from V and 2 bases from J, with 7 bases in between. The CDR3 runs 14 residues. The germline V gene has CDR1 SGHTA and CDR2 FQGNSA. The CDR3: CASSLALGNYGYTF. DNA for the CDR3: TGTGCCAGCAGCTTAGCTTTAGGGAACTATGGCTACACCTTC.

V is TRBV10-2 and J is TRBJ1-2; TRBD1 might be the D (6 bases). The germline gives CDR1 WSHSY, CDR2 SAAADI. This CDR3 has 11 amino acids. V was pared by 5 bases and J by 9 bases, with 10 bases between. DNA of the CDR3: TGCGCCAGCAGTCCAGGGGTTAGCTACACCTTC. Protein sequence: CASSPGVSYTF.

This clonotype turned up a few times. This rearrangement joins TRBV2 to TRBJ1-1, with TRBD1 matching 9 bases. With 6 bases clipped from V and 10 bases from J, the junction kept 3 bases outside the gene matches. The CDR3 consists of 11 residues. Germline V gene sequence: CDR1 SNHLY, CDR2 FYNNEI. As DNA, the CDR3 is TGTGCCAGCAGGGGACAGGGTAGAGCTTTCTTT. This gives the protein CASRGQGRAFF.

This chain links TRBV11-3 with TRBJ2-1; 7 bases map to TRBD2. The CDR3 runs to 16 residues. After removal of 2 bases from V and 4 bases from J, the junction contained 8 bases not matched to a gene. The germline V gene has CDR1 SGHNT and CDR2 YENEEA. The CDR3: CASSLMRGSAYNEQFF. Written as DNA, the CDR3 is TGTGCCAGCAGCTTAATGCGCGGGAGTGCATACAATGAGCAGTTCTTC.

For the CDR3, the DNA is TGCAGTGCTACCCCTCAGGGAGCCTACGAGCAGTACTTC. It specifies CSATPQGAYEQYF. The genes are TRBV20-1 and TRBJ2-7; D is tentatively TRBD1 or TRBD2 (5 bases each). V was cut by 4 bases and J by 2 bases, with 12 bases left in between. The CDR3 has 13 residues. Germline CDR1 reads DFQATT; CDR2 reads SNEGSKA (reference sequence).

The CDR3 DNA reads TGTGCCAGCAGTGGATCCCCGGACAGGGCTCCCCGGGTAGAGACCCAGTACTTC. It encodes CASSGSPDRAPRVETQYF. The chain recombines TRBV6-1 with TRBJ2-5, with TRBD1 identical over 8 bases. CDR3 size: 18 residues. The germline gives CDR1 MNHNS, CDR2 SASEGT. With V trimmed by 4 bases and J by 4 bases, 17 bases remained unmatched.

The CDR3 DNA sequence: TGTGCCAGTAGCGTCGGGGGAGTCCCCTACAATGAGCAGTTCTTC. It yields the protein CASSVGGVPYNEQFF. The chain carries TRBV19 and TRBJ2-1; D might be TRBD2 (6 bases). This CDR3 is built from 15 residues. Germline V gene data show CDR1 as LNHDA and CDR2 as SQIVND (reference sequence). The germline V and J ends were trimmed by 6 bases and 2 bases, with 14 bases remaining between them.

This clonotype has just a few counts. The CDR3 reads CASRVDRTRTDTQYF. The DNA for the CDR3 is TGCGCCAGCAGGGTGGACAGGACCCGAACAGATACGCAGTATTTT. The J gene is TRBJ2-3, the V gene TRBV10-2; 7 bases fit TRBD1. This CDR3 has 15 amino acids. Germline V gene data show CDR1 as WSHSY and CDR2 as SAAADI. The J segment lost 3 bases and the V segment lost 6 bases, leaving 9 bases of the junction unmatched.

The rearrangement uses TRBV30 and TRBJ2-5, with 8 bases identical to TRBD2. Germline lookup yields CDR1 GTSNPN and CDR2 SVGIG (reference sequence). Trimming cost V 6 bases and J 12 bases; bases outside gene matches: 15. The CDR3 extends over 13 amino acids. The CDR3 sequence: CACEFSGKGRKYF. In nucleotides, the CDR3 is TGTGCCTGCGAATTTAGCGGGAAGGGCCGAAAGTACTTC.